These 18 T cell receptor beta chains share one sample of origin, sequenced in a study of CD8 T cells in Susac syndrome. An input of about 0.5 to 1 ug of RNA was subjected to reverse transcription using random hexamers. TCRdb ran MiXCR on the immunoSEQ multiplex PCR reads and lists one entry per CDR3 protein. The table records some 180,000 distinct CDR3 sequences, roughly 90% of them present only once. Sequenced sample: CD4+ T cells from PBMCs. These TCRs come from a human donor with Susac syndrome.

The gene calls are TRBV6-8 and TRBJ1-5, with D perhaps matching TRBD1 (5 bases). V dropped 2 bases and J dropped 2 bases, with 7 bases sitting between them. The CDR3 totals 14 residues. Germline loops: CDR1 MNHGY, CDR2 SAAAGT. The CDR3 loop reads CASSYGQRNQPQHF. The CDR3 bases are TGTGCCAGCAGTTACGGACAACGCAATCAGCCCCAGCATTTT.

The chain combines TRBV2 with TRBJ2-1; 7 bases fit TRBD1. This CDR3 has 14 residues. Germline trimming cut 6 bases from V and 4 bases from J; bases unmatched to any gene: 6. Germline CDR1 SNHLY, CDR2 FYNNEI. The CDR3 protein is CASSHRDSYNEQFF. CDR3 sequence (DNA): TGTGCCAGCAGCCATAGGGACAGTTACAATGAGCAGTTCTTC. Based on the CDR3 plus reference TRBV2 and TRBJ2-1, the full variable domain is EPEVTQTPSHQVTQMGQEVILRCVPISNHLYFYWYRQILGQKVEFLVSFYNNEISEKSEIFDDQFSVERPDGSNFTLKIRSTKLEDSAMYFCASSHRDSYNEQFFGPGTRLTVL.

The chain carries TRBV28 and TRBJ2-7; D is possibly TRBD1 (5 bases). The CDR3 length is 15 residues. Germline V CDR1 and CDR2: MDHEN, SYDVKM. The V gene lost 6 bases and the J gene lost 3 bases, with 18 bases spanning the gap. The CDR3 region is CASSPGAPLNYEQYF. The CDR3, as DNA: TGTGCCAGCAGCCCTGGGGCGCCTCTTAACTACGAGCAGTACTTC.

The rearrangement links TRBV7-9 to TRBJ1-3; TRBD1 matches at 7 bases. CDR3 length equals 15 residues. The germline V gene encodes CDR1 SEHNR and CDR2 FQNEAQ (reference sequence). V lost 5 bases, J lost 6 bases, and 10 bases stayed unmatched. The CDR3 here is CASSPPGQKINTIYF. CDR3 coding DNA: TGTGCCAGCAGCCCTCCGGGACAGAAGATAAACACCATATATTTT. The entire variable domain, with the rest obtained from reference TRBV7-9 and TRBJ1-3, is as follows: DTGVSQNPRHKITKRGQNVTFRCDPISEHNRLYWYRQTLGQGPEFLTYFQNEAQLEKSRLLSDRFSAERPKGSFSTLEIQRTEQGDSAMYLCASSPPGQKINTIYFGEGSWLTVV.

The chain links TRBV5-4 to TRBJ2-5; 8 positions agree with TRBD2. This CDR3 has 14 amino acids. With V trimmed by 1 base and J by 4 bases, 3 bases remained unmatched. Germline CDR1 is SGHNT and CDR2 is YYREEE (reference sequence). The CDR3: CASSLRGGRETQYF. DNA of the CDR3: TGTGCCAGCAGCTTGCGGGGGGGCCGAGAGACCCAGTACTTC.

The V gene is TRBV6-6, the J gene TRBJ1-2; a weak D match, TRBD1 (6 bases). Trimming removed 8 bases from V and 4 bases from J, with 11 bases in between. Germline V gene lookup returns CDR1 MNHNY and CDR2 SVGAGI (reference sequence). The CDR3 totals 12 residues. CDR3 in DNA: TGTGCCAGCGATGACAGGTTCTATGGCTACACCTTC. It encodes CASDDRFYGYTF.

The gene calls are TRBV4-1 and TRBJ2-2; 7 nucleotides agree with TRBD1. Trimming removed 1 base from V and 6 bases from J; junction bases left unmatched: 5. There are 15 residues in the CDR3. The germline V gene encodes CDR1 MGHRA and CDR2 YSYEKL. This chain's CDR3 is CASSQGNRGAGELFF. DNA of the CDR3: TGCGCCAGCAGCCAAGGGAACAGGGGAGCCGGGGAGCTGTTTTTT.

CDR3 coding DNA: TGCGCCAGCAGTAAACCACCGGACAGCTCCGGGAATTCACCCCTCCACTTT. This codes for CASSKPPDSSGNSPLHF. V is TRBV10-2 and J is TRBJ1-6, with a possible D match to TRBD1 (6 bases). The germline V and J ends were trimmed by 5 bases and 7 bases, with 21 bases remaining between them. Germline lookup yields CDR1 WSHSY and CDR2 SAAADI. CDR3 length equals 17 residues.

In DNA, the CDR3 is TGTGCCAGCAGCACGACCGGGACAGAGAATGAGCAGTTCTTC. This translates into CASSTTGTENEQFF. This chain joins TRBV9 and TRBJ2-1, with TRBD1 matching over 7 bases. Germline assignment: CDR1 SGDLS and CDR2 YYNGEE. CDR3 length: 14 amino acids. Trimming at V came to 4 bases and at J to 7 bases, leaving 8 bases not matched to a gene.

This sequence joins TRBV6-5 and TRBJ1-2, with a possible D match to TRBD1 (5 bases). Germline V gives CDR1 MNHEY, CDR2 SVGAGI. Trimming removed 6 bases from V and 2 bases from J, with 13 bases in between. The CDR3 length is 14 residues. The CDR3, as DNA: TGTGCCAGCAGACCGACAGAGGCCAACTATGGCTACACCTTC. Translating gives CASRPTEANYGYTF.

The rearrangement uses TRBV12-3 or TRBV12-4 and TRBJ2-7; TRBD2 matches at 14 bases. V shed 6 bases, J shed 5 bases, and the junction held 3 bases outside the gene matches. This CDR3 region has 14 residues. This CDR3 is CASRGLAGGHEQYF. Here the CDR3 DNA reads TGTGCCAGCAGAGGACTAGCGGGAGGTCACGAGCAGTACTTC.

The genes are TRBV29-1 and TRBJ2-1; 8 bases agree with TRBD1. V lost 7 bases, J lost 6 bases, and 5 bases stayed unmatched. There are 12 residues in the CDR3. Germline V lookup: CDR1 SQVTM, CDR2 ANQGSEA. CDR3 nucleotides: TGCAGCGCCTGCACAGGGGGCAATGAGCAGTTCTTC. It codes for CSACTGGNEQFF.

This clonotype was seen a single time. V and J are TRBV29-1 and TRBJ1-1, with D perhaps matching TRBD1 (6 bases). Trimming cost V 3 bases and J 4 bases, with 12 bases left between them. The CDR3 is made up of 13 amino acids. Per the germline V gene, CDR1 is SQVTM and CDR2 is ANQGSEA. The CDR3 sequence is CSVDRGASTEAFF. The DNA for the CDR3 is TGCAGCGTTGATCGGGGGGCAAGCACTGAAGCTTTCTTT.

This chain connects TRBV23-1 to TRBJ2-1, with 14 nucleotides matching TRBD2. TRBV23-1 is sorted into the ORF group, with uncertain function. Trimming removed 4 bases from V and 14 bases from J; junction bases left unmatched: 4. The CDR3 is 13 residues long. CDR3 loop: CASSLGLAGGEFF. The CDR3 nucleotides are TGCGCCAGCAGTCTCGGACTAGCGGGAGGAGAGTTCTTC.

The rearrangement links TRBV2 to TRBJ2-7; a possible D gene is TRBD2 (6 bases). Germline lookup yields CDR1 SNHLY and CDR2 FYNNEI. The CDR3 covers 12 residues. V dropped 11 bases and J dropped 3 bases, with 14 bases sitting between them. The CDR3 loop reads CAGVGLNYEQYF. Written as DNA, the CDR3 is TGTGCCGGAGTGGGACTTAACTACGAGCAGTACTTC. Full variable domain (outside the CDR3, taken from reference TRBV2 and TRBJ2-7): EPEVTQTPSHQVTQMGQEVILRCVPISNHLYFYWYRQILGQKVEFLVSFYNNEISEKSEIFDDQFSVERPDGSNFTLKIRSTKLEDSAMYFCAGVGLNYEQYFGPGTRLTVT.

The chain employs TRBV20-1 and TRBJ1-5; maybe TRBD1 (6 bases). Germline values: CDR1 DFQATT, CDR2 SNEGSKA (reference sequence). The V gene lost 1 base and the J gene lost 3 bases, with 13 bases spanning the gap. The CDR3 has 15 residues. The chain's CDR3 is CSARGLTGYNQPQHF. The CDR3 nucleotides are TGCAGTGCTAGAGGTTTAACAGGGTACAATCAGCCCCAGCATTTT.

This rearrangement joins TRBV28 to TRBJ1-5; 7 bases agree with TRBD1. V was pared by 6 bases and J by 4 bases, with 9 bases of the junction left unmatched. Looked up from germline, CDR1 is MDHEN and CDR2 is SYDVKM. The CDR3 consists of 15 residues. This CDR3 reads CASRLRDSTNQPQHF. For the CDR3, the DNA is TGTGCCAGCAGGCTCCGGGACAGTACAAATCAGCCCCAGCATTTT.

The CDR3, as DNA: TGTGCCACCCGAGAACAGGGATATAATTCACCCCTCCACTTT. As protein: CATREQGYNSPLHF. The chain uses TRBV6-5 and TRBJ1-6; a possible D gene is TRBD1 (6 bases). The V end lost 10 bases, the J end lost 4 bases, and 14 bases lay between the germline ends. The CDR3 spans 14 residues. Germline V CDR1 and CDR2: MNHEY, SVGAGI.